The rows below give T cell receptor beta chains drawn from one sample of a study of human T cells and chemical hapten exposure. Each CDR3 protein is one row after TCRdb ran MiXCR on the RACE reads. The sample has around 360,000 distinct CDR3 sequences, more than 5% seen once; the top ten hold around 6.1%. Specimen: whole blood, collected in connection with sensitization to the hapten diphenylcyclopropenone (DPC). The origin of the receptors is a woman aged 18-35 years with alopecia areata. Some clones in this sample may be carry-over from other donors' samples. Both conserved end residues are part of each CDR3. The D gene is left open where the match is weak. Expanded clones are given a class, and other clones once, few, many or no size at all.

d_call j_call clone_size cdr3_length v_call cdr3_nt cdr3_aa
- TRBJ1-4 few 16 TRBV18 TGTGCCAGCTCTAAGTTCCAGGCCGGCCCTAATGAAAAACTGTTTTTT CASSKFQAGPNEKLFF
TRBD1 TRBJ2-3 many 15 TRBV20-1 TGCAGTGCTAGAGACCGGACAGGGTACACAGATACGCAGTATTTT CSARDRTGYTDTQYF
TRBD1 TRBJ1-1 - 14 TRBV20-1 TGCAGTGCTAGACAGGGGGCCCAGAACACTGAAGCTTTCTTT CSARQGAQNTEAFF
- TRBJ1-1 many 11 TRBV24-1 TGTGCCACCAGAAAGAACACTGAAGCTTTCTTT CATRKNTEAFF
- TRBJ2-7 few 16 TRBV21-1 TGTGCCAGCAGCAAAGGAGGGGCACTCGTGACCTACGAGCAGTACTTC CASSKGGALVTYEQYF
- TRBJ1-5 many 17 TRBV12-3/TRBV12-4 TGTGCCAGCAGTTTAAAATGGACGGATAATAGCAATCAGCCCCAGCATTTT CASSLKWTDNSNQPQHF
TRBD1 TRBJ2-2 - 14 TRBV6-1 TGTGCCAGCGTGAGACAGGGGGACACCGGGGAGCTGTTTTTT CASVRQGDTGELFF
- TRBJ1-2 few 16 TRBV20-1 TGCAGTGCTAGAGCGGGAATTAGTAGGAACCCCTATGGCTACACCTTC CSARAGISRNPYGYTF
- TRBJ1-6 many 14 TRBV20-1 TGCAGTGCTAGAGATGAGAGAAGAAATTCACCCCTCCACTTT CSARDERRNSPLHF
TRBD1 TRBJ2-7 - 16 TRBV4-2 TGTGCCAGCAGCCAATCCCCCGGGACAGAGTTCTACGAGCAGTACTTC CASSQSPGTEFYEQYF
- TRBJ2-2 once 16 TRBV3-1 TGTGCCAGCAGCCGGGGCGGTAGTGTTTGGCCCGGGGAGCTGTTTTTT CASSRGGSVWPGELFF
- TRBJ1-2 many 13 TRBV12-3/TRBV12-4 TGTGCCAGCAGTTTTGGCAGCAACTATGGCTACACCTTC CASSFGSNYGYTF
- TRBJ2-4 - 14 TRBV23-1 TGCGCCAGCAGTCTCCGTCCTGACTTGGACATTCAGTACTTC CASSLRPDLDIQYF
- TRBJ2-2 - 17 TRBV24-1 TGTGCCACCAGTGATTTGGGGCAGGGGCCGGACACCGGGGAGCTGTTTTTT CATSDLGQGPDTGELFF
TRBD1 TRBJ1-1 - 12 TRBV12-3/TRBV12-4 TGTGCCAGCAGTTTTCAGGGGGCGGGGGCTTTCTTT CASSFQGAGAFF
TRBD2 TRBJ2-3 few 16 TRBV18 TGTGCCAGCTCACCACCAAGAGCGGGGGGGCAAGATACGCAGTATTTT CASSPPRAGGQDTQYF
TRBD2 TRBJ2-1 - 19 TRBV3-1 TGTGCCAGCAGCCAAGAGGGGGGACTAGCCCAAGTTTTTTCCAATGAGCAGTTCTTC CASSQEGGLAQVFSNEQFF
- TRBJ1-4 many 13 TRBV20-1 TGCAGTGCTAGGTATACAACTAATGAAAAACTGTTTTTT CSARYTTNEKLFF
- TRBJ1-6 many 16 TRBV4-3 TGCGCCAGCAGCCAAGAGCCAGGGCGGTTTGATTCACCCCTCCACTTT CASSQEPGRFDSPLHF
- TRBJ2-7 many 15 TRBV27 TGTGCCAGCAGTTTATCGCGGGACAGCACCTACGAGCAGTACTTC CASSLSRDSTYEQYF
- TRBJ1-6 - 15 TRBV6-4 TGTGCCAGCAGTGACAGGCAGGGGAATAATTCACCCCTCCACTTT CASSDRQGNNSPLHF
TRBD1 TRBJ2-7 few 14 TRBV10-3 TGTGCCATCAGTGAGGGGGGACAGGGCCACGAGCAGTACTTC CAISEGGQGHEQYF
- TRBJ1-1 many 12 TRBV29-1 TGCAGCGTTGTTTCGACTAACACTGAAGCTTTCTTT CSVVSTNTEAFF
- TRBJ1-5 - 17 TRBV4-1 TGCGCCAGCAGCCAAGAGCGTGGTGCGGGGATTTATCAGCCCCAGCATTTT CASSQERGAGIYQPQHF
TRBD1 TRBJ1-1 many 13 TRBV7-2 TGTGCCGGGACAGATAGTCCGAACACTGAAGCTTTCTTT CAGTDSPNTEAFF
- TRBJ2-7 - 14 TRBV18 TGTGCCAGCTCACCACCGCAGGGATGGAACGAGCAGTACTTC CASSPPQGWNEQYF